The clone carrying this TCR beta chain was detected only once. Original analysis: Cell counts per sample came from amplifying reference gene primers. Assay used: immunoSEQ multiplex PCR; TCRdb lists only in-frame clones, some missing. V, J and clone size are those of that table, while D and trimming were read from the DNA. Here the sample spans 150,000 to 200,000 clones, 70% to 90% being singletons. CDR1 is LGHDT and CDR2 is YNNKEL in the germline V gene (reference sequence). The germline V and J ends were trimmed by 4 bases and 14 bases, with 27 bases remaining between them. This CDR3 region has 16 residues. This record comes from a study of blood T cell repertoires in COVID-19.

The V call is TRBV3-1 (or the pseudogene TRBV3-2), the J call TRBJ2-1; maybe TRBD2 (6 bases). The clonotype was recovered from a man aged 55 to 70 with acute or convalescent COVID-19. Sequences were obtained from peripheral blood. CDR3 bases: TGTGCCAGCAGCCGCGGCCGGGACGGGAGTTCTATTGTAGAGTTCTTC. Amino acids: CASSRGRDGSSIVEFF.